This T cell receptor beta chain was captured in a study of early T cells in non-severe SARS-CoV-2 infection. Study-level findings and limits: Lookups in VDJdb leaned toward anti-spike CD8 responses and missed private and CD4 specificities.

On this clonotype itself: Its antigen remains unidentified.

The protocol attached unique molecular identifiers to individual cDNA molecules. TCRdb analysed the 5' RACE reads with MiXCR anew, one entry per CDR3 protein. The profile shows about 100,000 distinct CDR3 sequences, around 13% of them singletons. This CDR3 has 14 amino acids. The germline V gene encodes CDR1 ENHRY and CDR2 SYGVKD. Trimming shortened V by 11 bases and J by 0 bases, and 16 bases separated the two germline ends. What was sequenced was whole blood. This receptor was identified in an adult who was a healthcare worker with PCR-confirmed SARS-CoV-2 infection or an uninfected control (not recorded which). The chain carries TRBV10-3 and TRBJ1-1, with a possible D match to TRBD1 (6 bases). The CDR3 region is CASKSGTLNTEAFF. As DNA, the CDR3 is TGTGCCTCAAAATCCGGGACACTGAACACTGAAGCTTTCTTT.